This T cell receptor (beta chain) emerged from a study of early T cells in non-severe SARS-CoV-2 infection. Study background: The authors sequenced bulk RNA from unsorted whole blood, leaving chains unpaired. General observations from the study: Anti-spike CD8 specificities were favored by VDJdb matching, whose results missed private and CD4 specificities.

To note about this clonotype: Its antigen is still unknown.

The CDR3 length is 15 residues. Germline values: CDR1 SGHDT, CDR2 YYEEEE. V gave up 3 bases and J gave up 0 bases; unmatched junction bases: 4. Researchers tagged individual cDNA molecules with unique molecular identifiers. In TCRdb, the 5' RACE reads were re-called with MiXCR into one record per CDR3 protein. This table holds tens of thousands of distinct CDR3 sequences, under 15% found once. Sequencing was performed on whole blood. This chain connects TRBV5-6 to TRBJ2-7, with TRBD1 identical over 9 bases. The sequence came from an adult who was a healthcare worker with PCR-confirmed SARS-CoV-2 infection or an uninfected control (not recorded which). The CDR3 nucleotides are TGTGCCAGCAGCTCCCGGGACAGGGCCTCCTACGAGCAGTACTTC. It translates to CASSSRDRASYEQYF.